This TCR beta chain was profiled in a study of CD8 T cells in ankylosing spondylitis. Study-level points and caveats: Ankylosing spondylitis blood seemed to carry a telltale TCR beta motif made of fewer than ten highly homologous variants. Disease-linked clones displayed a CD8+ phenotype and appeared relatively rarely in peripheral blood.

This CDR3 region has 14 residues. Germline V gene data show CDR1 as DFQATT and CDR2 as SNEGSKA (reference sequence). V lost 5 bases to trimming and J lost 5 bases; unmatched junction nucleotides: 3. Turning to this clonotype: Its antigen is not identified.

TCRdb reprocessed the 5' RACE reads via MiXCR and lists one record per CDR3 protein. The data hold about 540,000 distinct CDR3 sequences, with more than 9.5% observed a single time. Sequencing input: blood, either unsorted or a sorted T cell fraction (not recorded which). The genes are TRBV20-1 and TRBJ2-2, with 12 positions matching TRBD2. The TCR sequence derives from a male donor with ankylosing spondylitis. CDR3 loop: CSAGGTSGTGELFF. In DNA, the CDR3 is TGCAGTGCTGGGGGGACTAGCGGGACCGGGGAGCTGTTTTTT.